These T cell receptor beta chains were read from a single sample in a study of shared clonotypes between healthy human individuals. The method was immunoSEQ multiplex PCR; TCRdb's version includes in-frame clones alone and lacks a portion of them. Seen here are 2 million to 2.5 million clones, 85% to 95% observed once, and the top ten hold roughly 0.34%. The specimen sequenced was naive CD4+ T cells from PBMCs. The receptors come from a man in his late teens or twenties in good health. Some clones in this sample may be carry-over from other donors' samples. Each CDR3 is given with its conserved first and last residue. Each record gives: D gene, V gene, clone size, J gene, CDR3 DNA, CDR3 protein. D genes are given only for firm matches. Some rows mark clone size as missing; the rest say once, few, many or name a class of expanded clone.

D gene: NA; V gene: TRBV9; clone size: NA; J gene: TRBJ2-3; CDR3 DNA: TGTGCCAGCAGCGTAACTACAGATACGCAGTATTTT; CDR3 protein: CASSVTTDTQYF
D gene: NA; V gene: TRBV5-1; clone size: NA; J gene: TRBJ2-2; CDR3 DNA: TGCGCCAGCAGCTTGGTAAGGTCCGACACCGGGGAGCTGTTTTTT; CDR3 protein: CASSLVRSDTGELFF
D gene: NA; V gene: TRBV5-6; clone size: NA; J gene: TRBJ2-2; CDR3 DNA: TGTGCCAGCAGCCCCGGACTGACCCGGGAGCTGTTTTTT; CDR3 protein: CASSPGLTRELFF
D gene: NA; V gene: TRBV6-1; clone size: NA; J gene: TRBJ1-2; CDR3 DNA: TGTGCCAGCAGTGTCGGCAGGAATGGCTATGGCTACACCTTC; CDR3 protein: CASSVGRNGYGYTF
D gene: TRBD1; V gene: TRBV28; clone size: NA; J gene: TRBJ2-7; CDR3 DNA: TGTGCCAGCAGTTTAAGGGCAGGGGGCCAATACGAGCAGTACTTC; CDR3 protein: CASSLRAGGQYEQYF
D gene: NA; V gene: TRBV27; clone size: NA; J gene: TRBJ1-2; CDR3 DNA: TGTGCCAGCAGTTTATCGGGGGGCGCAGGCTACACCTTC; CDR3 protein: CASSLSGGAGYTF
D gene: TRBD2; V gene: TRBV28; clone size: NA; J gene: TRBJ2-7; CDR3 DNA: TGTGCCAGCAGTCCGCTGGGGAGCGGGAATTACGAGCAGTACTTC; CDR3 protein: CASSPLGSGNYEQYF
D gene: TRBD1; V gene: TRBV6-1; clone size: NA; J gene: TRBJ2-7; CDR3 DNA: TGTGCCAGCAGTCAGACGGGACAGAACTCCTACGAGCAGTACTTC; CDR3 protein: CASSQTGQNSYEQYF
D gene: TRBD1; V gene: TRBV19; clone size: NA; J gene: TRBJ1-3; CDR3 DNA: TGTGCCAGTAGTATAAGGGGGCCCGGGACGGATCCCTCTCAGGAAAACACCATATATTTT; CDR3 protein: CASSIRGPGTDPSQENTIYF
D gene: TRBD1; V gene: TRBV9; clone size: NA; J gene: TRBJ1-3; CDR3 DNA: TGTGCCAGCAGCCCCCAGGGGGGCACCATATATTTT; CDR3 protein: CASSPQGGTIYF
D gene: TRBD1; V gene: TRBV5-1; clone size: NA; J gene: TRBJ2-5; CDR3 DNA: TGCGCCAGCAGCCGGGGACAGGCAGAAGAGACCCAGTACTTC; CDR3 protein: CASSRGQAEETQYF
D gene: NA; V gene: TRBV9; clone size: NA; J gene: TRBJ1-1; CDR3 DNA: TGTGCCAGCAGCGTAGCTGACAGGTTGAACACTGAAGCTTTCTTT; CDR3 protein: CASSVADRLNTEAFF
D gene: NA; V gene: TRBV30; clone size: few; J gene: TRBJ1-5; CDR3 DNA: TGTGCCTGGAGGGGGGGAGGCAATCAGCCCCAGCATTTT; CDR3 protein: CAWRGGGNQPQHF
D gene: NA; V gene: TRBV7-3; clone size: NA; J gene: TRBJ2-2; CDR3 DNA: TGTGCCAGCAGCCCGGACCGGTACACCGGGGAGCTGTTTTTT; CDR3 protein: CASSPDRYTGELFF
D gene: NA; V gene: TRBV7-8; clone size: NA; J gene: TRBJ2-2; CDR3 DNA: TGTGCCAGCAGCTTAATGGGAGCGAACACCGGGGAGCTGTTTTTT; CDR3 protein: CASSLMGANTGELFF
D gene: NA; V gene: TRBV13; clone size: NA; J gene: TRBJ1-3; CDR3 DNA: TGTGCCAGCAGCGTAAAAAACACCATATATTTT; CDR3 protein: CASSVKNTIYF
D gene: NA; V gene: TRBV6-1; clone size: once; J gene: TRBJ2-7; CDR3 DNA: TGTGCCGTACGGGTGGCTAGCGTTTACTACGAGCAGTACTTC; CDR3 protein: CAVRVASVYYEQYF
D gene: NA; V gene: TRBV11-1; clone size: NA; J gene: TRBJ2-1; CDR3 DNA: TGTGCCAGCAGCTTAGGTCTTCGAAATGAGCAGTTCTTC; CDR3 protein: CASSLGLRNEQFF
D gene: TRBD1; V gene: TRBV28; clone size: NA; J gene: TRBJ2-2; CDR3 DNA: TGTGCCAGCAGTCCATTACAGGGGTACACCGGGGAGCTGTTTTTT; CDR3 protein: CASSPLQGYTGELFF
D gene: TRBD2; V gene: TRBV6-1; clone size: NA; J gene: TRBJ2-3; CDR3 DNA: TGTGCCAGTGGGGCGCGGGAGCCAGATACGCAGTATTTT; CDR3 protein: CASGAREPDTQYF
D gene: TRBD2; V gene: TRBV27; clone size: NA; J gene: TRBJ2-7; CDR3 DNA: TGTGCCAGCAGTAAGCTAGCGGGAGGTTTTAACGACGAGCAGTACTTC; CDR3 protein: CASSKLAGGFNDEQYF
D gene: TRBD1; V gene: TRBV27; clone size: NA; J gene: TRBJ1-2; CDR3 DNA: TGTGCCAGCAGTCCTTACGGCAGGGGGTCAACTGGCTACACCTTC; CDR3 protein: CASSPYGRGSTGYTF
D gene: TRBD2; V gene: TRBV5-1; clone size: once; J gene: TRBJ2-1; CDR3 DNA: TGCGCCAGCAGCTTGGGGCTAGCGGGAACCAGCCAGGAATCCTACAATGAGCAGTTCTTC; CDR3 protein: CASSLGLAGTSQESYNEQFF
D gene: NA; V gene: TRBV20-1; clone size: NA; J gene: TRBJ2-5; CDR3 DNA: TGCAGTGCTAGGGTCCAAGAGACCCAGTACTTC; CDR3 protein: CSARVQETQYF
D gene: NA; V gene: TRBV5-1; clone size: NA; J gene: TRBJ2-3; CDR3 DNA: TGCGCCAGCAGCCAAGACAGCGCTAGCACAGATACGCAGTATTTT; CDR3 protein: CASSQDSASTDTQYF
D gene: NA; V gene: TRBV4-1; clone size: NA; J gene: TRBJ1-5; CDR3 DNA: TGCGCCAGCAGCCAAGGTGGGACACCGGGGGGCAATCAGCCCCAGCATTTT; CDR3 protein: CASSQGGTPGGNQPQHF
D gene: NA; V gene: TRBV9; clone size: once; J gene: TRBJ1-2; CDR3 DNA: TGTGCCAGCAGTGATGGAATTAGCTATGGCTACACCTTC; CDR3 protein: CASSDGISYGYTF
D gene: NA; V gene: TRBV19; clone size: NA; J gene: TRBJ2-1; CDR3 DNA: TGTGCCAGTAGTAGACAGTCTATTTACAATGAGCAGTTCTTC; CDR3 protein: CASSRQSIYNEQFF
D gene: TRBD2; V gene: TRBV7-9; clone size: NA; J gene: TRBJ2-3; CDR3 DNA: TGTGCCAGCAGCTTGGGACTAGCGGGAGGAGAGGATACGCAGTATTTT; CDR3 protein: CASSLGLAGGEDTQYF
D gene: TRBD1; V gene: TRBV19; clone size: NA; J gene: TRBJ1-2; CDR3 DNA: TGTGCCAGTAAAGGACAGGGGGAGGATGGCTACACCTTC; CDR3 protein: CASKGQGEDGYTF
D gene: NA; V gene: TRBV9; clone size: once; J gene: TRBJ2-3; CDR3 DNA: TGTGCCAGCAGCCCCCGTTCGGGGCGCACAGATACGCAGTATTTT; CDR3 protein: CASSPRSGRTDTQYF
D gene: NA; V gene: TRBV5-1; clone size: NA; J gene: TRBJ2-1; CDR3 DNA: TGCGCCAGCAATGGAGTGACCCTTCCCTACAATGAGCAGTTCTTC; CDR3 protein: CASNGVTLPYNEQFF
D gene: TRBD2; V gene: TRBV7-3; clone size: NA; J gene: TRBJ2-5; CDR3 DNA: TGTGCCAGCAGCTTGGCCGCGGGAGGGGAGACCCAGTACTTC; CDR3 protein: CASSLAAGGETQYF
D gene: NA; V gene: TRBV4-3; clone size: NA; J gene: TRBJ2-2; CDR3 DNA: TGCGCCAGCAGCCAAGAATTGAGGGGGTGGACCGGGGAGCTGTTTTTT; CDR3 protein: CASSQELRGWTGELFF
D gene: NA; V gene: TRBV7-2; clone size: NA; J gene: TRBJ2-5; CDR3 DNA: TGTGCCAGCAGCTTAGGGGCGTACCAAGAGACCCAGTACTTC; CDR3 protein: CASSLGAYQETQYF
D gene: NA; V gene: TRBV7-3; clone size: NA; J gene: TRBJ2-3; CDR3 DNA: TGTGCCAGCAGCTCCGATTTTAGCACAGATACGCAGTATTTT; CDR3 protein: CASSSDFSTDTQYF
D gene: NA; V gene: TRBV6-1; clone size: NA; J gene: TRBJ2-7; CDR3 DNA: TGTGCCAGCATAGTCAGGGGCCCTTCCTACGAGCAGTACTTC; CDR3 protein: CASIVRGPSYEQYF
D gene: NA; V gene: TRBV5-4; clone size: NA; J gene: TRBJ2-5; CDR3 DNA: TGTGCCAGCAACGCAGGGTCCCAAGAGACCCAGTACTTC; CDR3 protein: CASNAGSQETQYF
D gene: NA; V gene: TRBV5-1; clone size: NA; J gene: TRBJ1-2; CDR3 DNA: TGCGCCAGCAGCTTGGGTCTGGGCAACGGCTACACCTTC; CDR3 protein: CASSLGLGNGYTF
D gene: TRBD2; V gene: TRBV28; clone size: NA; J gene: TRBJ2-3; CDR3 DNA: TGTGCCAGCAGTCCCCAGGGACTAGCGGTGCGCACAGATACGCAGTATTTT; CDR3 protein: CASSPQGLAVRTDTQYF
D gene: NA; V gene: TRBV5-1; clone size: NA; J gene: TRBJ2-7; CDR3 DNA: TGCGCCAGCAGCTTGGGAGGATCCTCCTACGAGCAGTACTTC; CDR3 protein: CASSLGGSSYEQYF
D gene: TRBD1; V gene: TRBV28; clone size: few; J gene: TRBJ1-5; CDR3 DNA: TGTGCCAGCAGTCGGACAGGGGAAAGCAATCAGCCCCAGCATTTT; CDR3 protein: CASSRTGESNQPQHF
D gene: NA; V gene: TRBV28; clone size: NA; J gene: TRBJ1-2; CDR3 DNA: TGTGCCAGCAGTTTAGGGGGGGCGGATGGCTACACCTTC; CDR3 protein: CASSLGGADGYTF